This T cell receptor beta chain was documented in a study of molecular identifiers for immune sequencing clone quantification. Bulk TCR libraries used previously described methods and listed TCR primers. One entry per CDR3 protein, called by TCRdb with MiXCR from the PCR reads. Of about 100,000 distinct CDR3 sequences in the sample, roughly 38% were seen once. V dropped 2 bases and J dropped 8; count of bases not matched to a gene: 10. Germline lookup yields CDR1 LGHNA and CDR2 YNFKEQ. This CDR3 contains 16 residues. The sample consisted of naive CD8+ T cells from blood, with Jurkat cell RNA spiked in. Subset: FACS-sorted CD8+CD4-CCR7+CD45RA+ naive T cells. The chain uses TRBV4-2 and TRBJ2-1, with TRBD2 matching 9 bases. The receptor was isolated from a human donor in good health. Some libraries in this study had Jurkat cell RNA spiked in. CDR3 loop: CASSQPSGADRHEQFF. In nucleotides, the CDR3 is TGTGCCAGCAGCCAACCTAGCGGGGCCGACCGGCATGAGCAGTTCTTC.